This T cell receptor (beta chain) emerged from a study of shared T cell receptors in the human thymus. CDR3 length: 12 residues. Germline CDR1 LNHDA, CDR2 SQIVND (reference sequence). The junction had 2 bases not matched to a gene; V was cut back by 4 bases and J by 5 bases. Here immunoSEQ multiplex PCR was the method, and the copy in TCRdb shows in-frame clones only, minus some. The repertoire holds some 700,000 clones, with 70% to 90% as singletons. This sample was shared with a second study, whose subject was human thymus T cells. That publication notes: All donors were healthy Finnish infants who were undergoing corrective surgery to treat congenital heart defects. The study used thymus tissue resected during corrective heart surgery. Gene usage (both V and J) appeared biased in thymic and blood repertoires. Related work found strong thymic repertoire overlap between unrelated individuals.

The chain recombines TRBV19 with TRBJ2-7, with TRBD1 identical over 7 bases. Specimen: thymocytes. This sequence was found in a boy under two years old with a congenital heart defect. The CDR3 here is CASSTTGDEQYF. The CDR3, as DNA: TGTGCCAGTAGTACAACAGGGGACGAGCAGTACTTC.